A selection of T cell receptor beta chains follows, all from one sample in a study of blood T cell repertoires in COVID-19. The protocol was immunoSEQ multiplex PCR, while the TCRdb copy is restricted to in-frame clones and leaves out a portion. The data hold 250,000 to 300,000 clones, with roughly 91% observed a single time. Sequenced sample: PBMCs or T cells enriched from blood (not recorded which). These receptors were collected from a woman in her fifties or sixties who had been exposed to COVID-19. CDR3s include the opening cysteine and the closing phenylalanine or tryptophan. The D gene is left open where the match is weak. The listing skips clone size in some rows; elsewhere it reads once, few, many or a size class.

V gene	clone size	D gene	J gene	CDR3 DNA	CDR3 protein
TRBV10-3	-	-	TRBJ1-6	TGTGCCATCAGTGAGTCTCAACAGGGCTACACAGGCGGTCTCCACTTT	CAISESQQGYTGGLHF
TRBV27	-	-	TRBJ1-5	TGTGCCAGCAGTTTTAAGGGGGACGGCAATCAGCCCCAGCATTTT	CASSFKGDGNQPQHF
TRBV6-5	-	TRBD1	TRBJ1-3	TGTGCCGTACAGGGGGCGAAACCGATATATTTT	CAVQGAKPIYF
TRBV29-1	-	-	TRBJ2-3	TGCAGCGGGGGAAGACTCAGCACAGATACGCAGTATTTT	CSGGRLSTDTQYF
TRBV2	-	-	TRBJ1-6	TGTGCCAGCAGTGATCAATATAATTCACCCCTCCACTTT	CASSDQYNSPLHF
TRBV4-1	once	-	TRBJ1-2	TGCGCCAGCAGCCAAGATGTAGAGGCAAATGGCTACACCTTC	CASSQDVEANGYTF
TRBV6-4	-	-	TRBJ1-5	TGTGCCAGTGCGACAGACCATAGCAATCAGCCCCAGCATTTT	CASATDHSNQPQHF
TRBV7-8	-	TRBD1	TRBJ1-5	TGTGCCAGCAGCTTAGGACAGGGCCACAATCAGCCCCAGCATTTT	CASSLGQGHNQPQHF
TRBV4-1	-	-	TRBJ2-5	TGCGCCAGCAGCCAATCACCTCGACAGGACCAAGAGACCCAGTACTTC	CASSQSPRQDQETQYF
TRBV19	-	TRBD2	TRBJ2-2	TGTGCCAGTAGTAGGAAAGCGGGGGGGGTCGGGGAGCTGTTTTTT	CASSRKAGGVGELFF
TRBV7-2	-	TRBD1	TRBJ1-2	TGTGCCAGCAGCTGGACAGGGGATGGCTACACCTTC	CASSWTGDGYTF
TRBV4-2	-	TRBD1	TRBJ2-5	TGTGCCAGCAGCCTGGGGACAGCCCCTCAAGAGACCCAGTACTTC	CASSLGTAPQETQYF
TRBV7-9	-	TRBD1	TRBJ1-2	TGTGCCAGCAGCCCTCGGGGGCGGGACAGGGCCACTAACTATGGCTACACCTTC	CASSPRGRDRATNYGYTF
TRBV29-1	-	TRBD1	TRBJ1-5	TGCAGCGTCGGGACAGGGCCAGGTCAGCCCCAGCATTTT	CSVGTGPGQPQHF
TRBV10-3	-	-	TRBJ2-7	TGTGCCATCAGTGAGGACAGGAGCTCCTACGAGCAGTACTTC	CAISEDRSSYEQYF
TRBV7-8	-	TRBD1	TRBJ2-3	TGTGCCAGCAGCGGGACAGGGGGCAAAGATACGCAGTATTTT	CASSGTGGKDTQYF
TRBV6-1	-	-	TRBJ1-2	TGTGCCAGCAGTGAGGAGGCAGCTGTCTATGGCTACACCTTC	CASSEEAAVYGYTF
TRBV12-5	-	-	TRBJ1-5	TGTGCTAGTGGACGAGGGCGAAGTCAGCCCCAGCATTTT	CASGRGRSQPQHF
TRBV5-1	once	TRBD1	TRBJ2-7	TGCGCCAGCAGCTCCGGGACAGCCACCTACGAGCAGTACTTC	CASSSGTATYEQYF
TRBV5-1	-	TRBD2	TRBJ2-1	TGCGCCATCCAGCTTGAATTTACGGCTAGCGGGGCCTGGGATGAGCAGTTCTTC	CAIQLEFTASGAWDEQFF
TRBV5-6	-	TRBD1	TRBJ1-3	TGTGCCAGCAGCCCGATTGGGACAGGGAAGACTGGAAACACCATATATTTT	CASSPIGTGKTGNTIYF
TRBV15	-	TRBD2	TRBJ2-2	TGTGCCACCAGCTTCCTAGCGGAAAACACCGGGGAGCTGTTTTTT	CATSFLAENTGELFF
TRBV5-6	-	-	TRBJ2-5	TGTGCCGGACATCGGGGGCAAGAGACCCAGTACTTC	CAGHRGQETQYF
TRBV6-5	-	-	TRBJ2-7	TGTGCCAGCAGTTACTCTCGGCAGGGCAACGAGCAGTACTTC	CASSYSRQGNEQYF
TRBV19	once	TRBD1	TRBJ1-2	TGTGCCAGTAGTACGACACAGGGGTCTCATAGTGGCTACACCTTC	CASSTTQGSHSGYTF
TRBV28	-	-	TRBJ2-7	TGTGCCAGCAGGGAGGGGACAGCATACGAGCAGTACTTC	CASREGTAYEQYF
TRBV29-1	-	TRBD1	TRBJ2-7	TGCAGCGTGGGACAGGGATCCTACGAGCAGTACTTC	CSVGQGSYEQYF
TRBV24-1	many	-	TRBJ1-2	TGTGCCACCAGTGATGGGGGCCTGTATGGCTACACCTTC	CATSDGGLYGYTF
TRBV4-2	few	-	TRBJ1-4	TGTGCCAGCAGTCCGTTTAGGGGAAATGAAAAACTGTTTTTT	CASSPFRGNEKLFF
TRBV5-6	few	-	TRBJ2-7	TGTGCCAGCAGCTTGGCCCCCACGACAGAGCAGTACTTC	CASSLAPTTEQYF
TRBV13	once	TRBD1	TRBJ1-2	TGTGCCAGCAGGAAACAGGGGGCGGTCTATGGCTACACCTTC	CASRKQGAVYGYTF
TRBV7-6	-	-	TRBJ2-3	TGTGCCAGCAGCCTGCGGGACTCACCGGGCACAGATACGCAGTATTTT	CASSLRDSPGTDTQYF
TRBV30	-	TRBD1	TRBJ1-3	TGTGCCTGGGACAGGGGTGATGGAAACACCATATATTTT	CAWDRGDGNTIYF
TRBV28	-	TRBD1	TRBJ1-2	TGTGCCAGCAATCCGGGACAGGGGCTTGGCTACACCTTC	CASNPGQGLGYTF
TRBV30	-	-	TRBJ2-7	TGTGCCTGGAGTGTGCCAGAAAACTCCTACGAGCAGTACTTC	CAWSVPENSYEQYF
TRBV15	-	-	TRBJ2-7	TGTGCCACCAGCACCAATCCTACGGGTTACGAGCAGTACTTC	CATSTNPTGYEQYF
TRBV19	-	TRBD2	TRBJ2-2	TGTGCCAGTACTCAGAGGGGAGGGACCGGGGAGCTGTTTTTT	CASTQRGGTGELFF
TRBV10-3	few	-	TRBJ1-1	TGTGCCATCCGGCCCGCAGGGATGAACACTGAAGCTTTCTTT	CAIRPAGMNTEAFF
TRBV5-1	-	TRBD2	TRBJ2-1	TGCGCCAGCAGGCCGGCGGGCGGGGGGCGGAATGAGCAGTTCTTC	CASRPAGGGRNEQFF
TRBV2	-	TRBD2	TRBJ2-2	TGTGCCAGCATGAGGACTAGCGGGGTCGTCGGGGAGCTGTTTTTT	CASMRTSGVVGELFF
TRBV11-1	few	TRBD1	TRBJ2-7	TGTGCCAGCAGCTCAGGGGACAGGAAGTCCTACGAGCAGTACTTC	CASSSGDRKSYEQYF
TRBV7-9	-	-	TRBJ1-1	TGTGCCAGCAGCATTTCTCGAGATACGAACACTGAAGCTTTCTTT	CASSISRDTNTEAFF
TRBV10-1	-	-	TRBJ1-2	TGCGCCAGCAGTGAGTCGTGGCACAGAAGCTATGGCTACACCTTC	CASSESWHRSYGYTF
TRBV15	once	-	TRBJ2-6	TGTGCCACCCGAGTGGGGGGAGGTGCTGGGGCCAACGTCCTGACTTTC	CATRVGGGAGANVLTF
TRBV28	-	TRBD1	TRBJ2-1	TGTGCCAGCAGTCCACCGGGACAGGCCCACAATGAGCAGTTCTTC	CASSPPGQAHNEQFF
TRBV10-2	-	-	TRBJ2-2	TGCGCCAGCAGTGAGTATCAGAACACCGGGGAGCTGTTTTTT	CASSEYQNTGELFF
TRBV6-5	-	-	TRBJ2-1	TGTGCCAGCAGATCGGACAGTTACAATGAGCAGTTCTTC	CASRSDSYNEQFF
TRBV5-8	once	TRBD1	TRBJ2-7	TGTGCCAGCACCTGGACAGGGACCCTCCACGAGCAGTACTTC	CASTWTGTLHEQYF
TRBV24-1	once	-	TRBJ2-5	TGTGCCACCAGTGATTCTGCAGGGGGGACATGGGGGGAGACCCAGTACTTC	CATSDSAGGTWGETQYF
TRBV12-3/TRBV12-4	-	-	TRBJ2-1	TGTGCCAGCAGTTTTATCAATGAGCAGTTCTTC	CASSFINEQFF
TRBV30	-	TRBD1	TRBJ1-6	TGTGCCTGGAGTGTATATGGTCAGGGGGGCTCACCCCTCCACTTT	CAWSVYGQGGSPLHF
TRBV4-1	few	-	TRBJ1-3	TGCGCCAGCAGCCAAGATACCCAATGGGGCCTCTCTGGAAACACCATATATTTT	CASSQDTQWGLSGNTIYF
TRBV5-1	-	TRBD1	TRBJ1-1	TGCGCCAGCAGCACCAAACAGGGGGTATTCGCTGAAGCTTTCTTT	CASSTKQGVFAEAFF
TRBV5-4	-	-	TRBJ1-6	TGTGCCAGCAGCTTGCTGGGGAGCTCCTATAATTCACCCCTCCACTTT	CASSLLGSSYNSPLHF
TRBV6-5	-	-	TRBJ2-7	TGTGCCAGCAGAATATTACAGGAGTACTACGAGCAGTACTTC	CASRILQEYYEQYF